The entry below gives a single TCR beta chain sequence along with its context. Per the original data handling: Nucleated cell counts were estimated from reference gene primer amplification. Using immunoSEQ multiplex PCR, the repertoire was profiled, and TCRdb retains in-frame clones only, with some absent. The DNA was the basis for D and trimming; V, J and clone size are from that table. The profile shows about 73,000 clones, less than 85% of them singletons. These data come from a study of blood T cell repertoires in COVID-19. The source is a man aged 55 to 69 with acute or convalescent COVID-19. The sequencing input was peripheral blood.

CDR3 loop: CASSEAGGIKQETQYF. Here the CDR3 DNA reads TGTGCCAGCAGTGAGGCGGGGGGGATTAAACAAGAGACCCAGTACTTC. The chain employs TRBV2 and TRBJ2-5, with TRBD2 matching over 9 bases. V dropped 3 bases and J dropped 2; count of bases not matched to a gene: 7. The CDR3 sequence is 16 residues long. Germline CDR1 and CDR2: SNHLY and FYNNEI.